This record concerns one T cell receptor (beta chain) sequence. Its target is unknown. This record comes from a study of radiation and T cells in renal cell carcinoma. Study at large: Nephrectomy followed 15 Gy stereotactic body radiation by 4 weeks.

Time point here: blood 2 weeks post-SBRT. As to treatment: 15 Gy SBRT to primary tumor, nephrectomy 4 weeks later. Germline V gene data show CDR1 as LNHNV and CDR2 as YYDKDF (reference sequence). The CDR3 contains 18 residues. Trimming cost V 3 bases and J 4 bases, with 19 bases left between them. Study-wide results and caveats: In blood, top tumor clones expanded by 2 weeks, shrinking by 4.

Only in-frame clones appear in the TCRdb table, and some are missing; sequencing was by immunoSEQ multiplex PCR. Of 120,000 or so clones listed, roughly four fifths are singletons. The sample here was blood, taken from a patient whose treatment included radiotherapy and nephrectomy. The TCR was taken from a woman aged 60-75 years with renal cell carcinoma. V is TRBV15 and J is TRBJ2-6, with D perhaps TRBD1 or TRBD2 (6 bases each). In DNA, the CDR3 is TGTGCCACCAGCAGTCCTTTTGGGGGGCGGACGGGGGCCAACGTCCTGACTTTC. As protein: CATSSPFGGRTGANVLTF.